A single sample gave rise to the 22 T cell receptor beta chains below, sequenced in a study of cytomegalovirus exposure and HLA in healthy donors. PCR primers comprised 60 Vbeta and 13 Jbeta primers. Data came from immunoSEQ multiplex PCR; TCRdb stores just in-frame clones and leaves some out. The table has around 180,000 clones, around 84% seen once. Source material: PBMCs. Receptor source: a boy younger than 10 in good health and CMV-seronegative.

The genes are TRBV19 and TRBJ1-1; D perhaps matches TRBD1 (5 bases). Per germline, CDR1 LNHDA and CDR2 SQIVND (reference sequence). The CDR3 runs to 12 residues. V lost 1 base, J lost 11 bases, and 11 bases lay in between. The CDR3 DNA sequence: TGTGCCAGTAGTATAGTAACGGGGGACGCTTTCTTT. Encoded protein: CASSIVTGDAFF.

Remarks on this clone: It is likely a read error, because the conserved phenylalanine at the end of the CDR3 is missing. It is unclear where the CDR3 begins or ends on the DNA, so no DNA is shown, and the CDR3 is as TCRdb lists it. This sequence joins TRBV21-1 and TRBJ2-7; the D segment call TRBD2 is taken from the table without a DNA check. TRBV21-1 is described as a pseudogene. The CDR3 is 8 residues long, counting both termini. This CDR3 reads CASEAEPD.

V is TRBV6-1 and J is TRBJ2-7; possible D gene TRBD1, 6 bases. The CDR3 contains 14 residues. Germline V gene data show CDR1 as MNHNS and CDR2 as SASEGT. Trimming cost V 2 bases and J 5 bases, with 13 bases left between them. The CDR3 DNA reads TGTGCCAGCAGTGAAACGGGTGGGGGCCACGAGCAGTACGTC. As protein: CASSETGGGHEQYV.

This rearrangement joins TRBV5-4 to TRBJ2-4; D perhaps matches TRBD1 (5 bases). The CDR3 runs to 15 residues. Germline V lookup: CDR1 SGHNT, CDR2 YYREEE (reference sequence). Deletions cut 4 bases from V and 0 bases from J, with 11 bases between. CDR3 protein: CASSPSGLAKNIQYF. CDR3 DNA sequence: TGTGCCAGCAGCCCTTCAGGGCTAGCCAAAAACATTCAGTACTTC.

The chain joins TRBV18 to TRBJ2-7, with a tentative D call TRBD1 (7 bases). The germline gives CDR1 KGHSH, CDR2 LQKENI. V was trimmed by 6 bases and J by 3 bases, leaving 42 bases between them. There are 23 residues in the CDR3. The CDR3 loop is CASSHTGDSGPIIPPKHYYEQYV. CDR3 bases: TGTGCCAGCTCGCATACGGGGGACAGCGGACCCATCATCCCACCGAAACATTACTACGAGCAGTACGTC.

This clone has only one observation. The chain has TRBV11-2 and TRBJ2-3, with 11 bases fitting TRBD2. Germline V lookup: CDR1 SGHAT, CDR2 FQNNGV. V lost 1 base, J lost 5 bases, and 2 bases stayed unmatched. The CDR3 has 15 residues. In DNA form, the CDR3 reads TGTGCCAGCAGCTTAGGCGGGACTAGCGGAGATACGCAGTATTTT. This codes for CASSLGGTSGDTQYF. Combining the CDR3 with reference TRBV11-2 and TRBJ2-3 gives the whole variable domain EAGVAQSPRYKIIEKRQSVAFWCNPISGHATLYWYQQILGQGPKLLIQFQNNGVVDDSQLPKDRFSAERLKGVDSTLKIQPAKLEDSAVYLCASSLGGTSGDTQYFGPGTRLTVL.

The rearrangement uses TRBV30 and TRBJ2-1; 7 positions match TRBD2. Looked up from germline, CDR1 is GTSNPN and CDR2 is SVGIG (reference sequence). This CDR3 has 14 amino acids. The V and J ends lost 4 bases and 2 bases, in that order; junction bases with no gene match: 5. In DNA, the CDR3 is TGTGCCTGGACGGTGGCGGGAGCCTACAATGAGCAGTTCTTC. This encodes CAWTVAGAYNEQFF.

This rearrangement joins TRBV5-1 to TRBJ1-2; 7 positions agree with TRBD1. The length of the CDR3 is 15 residues. J lost 0 bases, V lost 4 bases, and 6 bases had no gene match. The germline CDR1 and CDR2 sequences are SGHRS and YFSETQ. In nucleotides, the CDR3 is TGCGCCAGCAGCCCCGGACAGGCCACTAACTATGGCTACACCTTC. Amino acids: CASSPGQATNYGYTF.

The chain joins TRBV7-9 to TRBJ1-5; the D is unclear. Trimming left V 5 bases short and J 1 base short, with 15 bases between. Germline CDR1 SEHNR, CDR2 FQNEAQ (reference sequence). The CDR3 runs 16 residues. The CDR3 region is CASSPVEGESNQPQHF. CDR3 nucleotide sequence: TGTGCCAGCAGCCCCGTGGAGGGAGAAAGCAATCAGCCCCAGCATTTT.

CDR3 coding DNA: TGTGCCAGCAGTCAACGTGGCGGGAGGGACAGGGAGCAGTTCTTC. Translated, it gives CASSQRGGRDREQFF. The chain has TRBV14 and TRBJ2-1; perhaps TRBD2 as D (9 bases). Germline CDR1 SGHDN, CDR2 FVKESK. This CDR3 is 15 amino acids long. V lost 6 bases and J lost 10, with 22 bases in between.

This sequence joins TRBV15 and TRBJ1-1; no definite D call. The CDR3 loop spans 14 amino acids. V was shortened by 0 bases and J by 4 bases, with 9 bases between the two germline ends. Germline CDR1 LNHNV, CDR2 YYDKDF (reference sequence). CDR3 sequence (DNA): TGTGCCACCAGCAGAGATCTTTCCTCCACTGAAGCTTTCTTT. Its protein is CATSRDLSSTEAFF.

The chain has TRBV18 and TRBJ1-2; 9 bases map to TRBD1. The CDR3 sequence is 15 residues long. J gave up 3 bases and V 6 bases, and 8 bases lay outside the gene matches. Germline V CDR1 and CDR2: KGHSH, LQKENI. CDR3 protein: CASSLDRGSDYGYTF. CDR3 coding DNA: TGTGCCAGCTCCCTCGACAGGGGGAGTGACTATGGCTACACCTTC.

The chain has TRBV10-2 and TRBJ2-7, with D tentatively TRBD1 (6 bases). CDR3 length equals 13 residues. Germline CDR1 and CDR2: WSHSY and SAAADI. The V gene lost 6 bases and the J gene lost 2 bases, with 11 bases spanning the gap. CDR3 coding DNA: TGCGCCAGCAGGGAGGACAGAGCCTACGAGCAGTACGTC. Protein: CASREDRAYEQYV.

The rearrangement joins TRBV11-2 to TRBJ2-1; 11 bases are shared with TRBD2. The length of the CDR3 is 16 residues. V trimming: 5 bases; J trimming: 4 bases; junction bases outside the gene matches: 7. Germline V gene sequence: CDR1 SGHAT, CDR2 FQNNGV. As DNA, the CDR3 is TGTGCCAGCAGCGGACGGGGACTAGCGGCTTACAATGAGCAGTTCTTC. This codes for CASSGRGLAAYNEQFF.

The V call is TRBV5-8, the J call TRBJ1-1, with 9 positions matching TRBD1. The germline CDR1 and CDR2 sequences are SGHTS and YDEGEE. CDR3 length equals 15 residues. The ends lost 6 bases at V and 5 bases at J; junction bases unmatched: 11. CDR3 loop: CASTRNRGRVTEAFF. The CDR3 region has the DNA TGTGCCAGCACCCGTAACAGGGGGCGCGTGACTGAAGCTTTCTTT.

The chain carries TRBV5-1 and TRBJ2-7, with TRBD1 identical over 7 bases. Germline V CDR1 and CDR2: SGHRS, YFSETQ. V shed 2 bases, J shed 2 bases, and the junction held 13 bases outside the gene matches. The CDR3 is made up of 17 amino acids. DNA of the CDR3: TGCGCCAGCAGCTTATCTATCCCGGGACAGCTAACCTACGAGCAGTACTTC. The encoded protein is CASSLSIPGQLTYEQYF. Full variable domain (outside the CDR3, taken from reference TRBV5-1 and TRBJ2-7): KAGVTQTPRYLIKTRGQQVTLSCSPISGHRSVSWYQQTPGQGLQFLFEYFSETQRNKGNFPGRFSGRQFSNSRSEMNVSTLELGDSALYLCASSLSIPGQLTYEQYFGPGTRLTVT.

The chain combines TRBV10-2 with TRBJ2-7; the D is unclear. Trimming took 6 bases from V and 0 from J, leaving 6 bases between them. CDR1 is WSHSY, CDR2 SAAADI, per germline. CDR3 length: 12 amino acids. The CDR3 region is CASRQFSYEQYF. CDR3 bases: TGCGCCAGCAGACAGTTCTCCTACGAGCAGTACTTC.

The rearrangement uses TRBV5-4 and TRBJ1-1, with D possibly matching TRBD1 (5 bases). Trimming removed 4 bases at V and 4 bases at J, with 11 bases between. This CDR3 is 13 amino acids long. CDR1 and CDR2 from the germline V gene are SGHNT and YYREEE (reference sequence). The CDR3 DNA follows: TGTGCCAGCAGCAGCCGGAGGGGCACTGAAGCTTTCTTT. Protein sequence: CASSSRRGTEAFF.

The J gene is TRBJ2-1, the V gene TRBV19, with D possibly being TRBD2 (7 bases). Looked up from germline, CDR1 is LNHDA and CDR2 is SQIVND (reference sequence). There are 19 residues in the CDR3. V was clipped by 1 base and J by 0 bases, with 19 bases between them. This chain's CDR3 is CASSIGRGGSLSSYNEQFF. CDR3 bases: TGTGCCAGTAGTATAGGAAGGGGGGGAAGTTTAAGCTCCTACAATGAGCAGTTCTTC. The full variable domain, its missing parts supplied by reference TRBV19 and TRBJ2-1, is DGGITQSPKYLFRKEGQNVTLSCEQNLNHDAMYWYRQDPGQGLRLIYYSQIVNDFQKGDIAEGYSVSREKKESFPLTVTSAQKNPTAFYLCASSIGRGGSLSSYNEQFFGPGTRLTVL.

The chain recombines TRBV27 with TRBJ1-6; TRBD1 is a possible D gene (5 bases). The CDR3 runs to 18 residues. The germline CDR1 and CDR2 sequences are MNHEY and SMNVEV (reference sequence). V was pared by 5 bases and J by 0 bases, with 17 bases between. The DNA of the CDR3 is TGTGCCAGCAGTCTCAGACAGAGTGCTTACTCCTATAATTCACCCCTCCACTTT. Amino acid sequence: CASSLRQSAYSYNSPLHF.

The genes are TRBV15 and TRBJ1-2, with a tentative D call TRBD1 (6 bases). The CDR3 loop spans 13 amino acids. Germline CDR1 is LNHNV and CDR2 is YYDKDF (reference sequence). V gave up 5 bases and J gave up 4 bases, with 11 bases separating them. The CDR3: CATSGGQFYGYTF. The CDR3 nucleotides are TGTGCCACCAGCGGAGGACAGTTCTATGGCTACACCTTC. The full variable domain, its missing parts supplied by reference TRBV15 and TRBJ1-2, is DAMVIQNPRYQVTQFGKPVTLSCSQTLNHNVMYWYQQKSSQAPKLLFHYYDKDFNNEADTPDNFQSRRPNTSFCFLDIRSPGLGDTAMYLCATSGGQFYGYTFGSGTRLTVV.

This sequence joins TRBV28 and TRBJ1-2; the match to TRBD1 covers 9 bases. The CDR3 has 16 amino acids. Germline-derived CDR1 and CDR2 are MDHEN and SYDVKM. V gave up 4 bases and J gave up 4 bases; unmatched junction bases: 10. The CDR3 sequence: CASSSPAGQGGYGYTF. The CDR3 DNA is TGTGCCAGCAGTTCACCAGCGGGACAGGGCGGCTATGGCTACACCTTC.